This entry lists 11 T cell receptor beta chains sequenced from one sample in a study of blood T cells in healthy people across ages. Using a J-beta primer mix together with a sample-barcoded 5' primer, a second PCR was run for roughly 7 to 12 cycles. TCRdb re-called the 5' RACE reads through MiXCR, storing one row per CDR3 protein. The table has 1.5 million to 1.9 million distinct CDR3 sequences, 42% seen once. The sample taken for sequencing was blood. These receptors were taken from a young woman in good health.

This clonotype has just a few counts. The chain couples TRBV27 to TRBJ1-6, with D tentatively TRBD1 (5 bases). V lost 4 bases and J 6 bases, leaving 19 bases between the germline ends. The CDR3 consists of 17 residues. Germline V gives CDR1 MNHEY, CDR2 SMNVEV (reference sequence). This chain's CDR3 is CASSSRFGTGVNSPLHF. CDR3 coding DNA: TGTGCCAGCAGTTCCCGGTTCGGGACTGGGGTTAATTCACCCCTCCACTTT.

The gene calls are TRBV20-1 and TRBJ2-7; weak D call: TRBD2 (5 bases). The germline gives CDR1 DFQATT, CDR2 SNEGSKA (reference sequence). CDR3 length: 14 residues. V lost 1 base, J lost 4 bases, and 14 bases lay in between. CDR3 amino acids: CSARVRGNRYEQYF. In DNA form, the CDR3 reads TGCAGTGCTAGAGTCAGAGGGAATCGTTACGAGCAGTACTTC.

V is TRBV11-2 and J is TRBJ1-4; D call uncertain. The V gene's germline CDR1 is SGHAT and CDR2 FQNNGV. The CDR3 spans 15 residues. The germline V and J ends were trimmed by 5 bases and 4 bases, with 14 bases remaining between them. The CDR3 DNA follows: TGTGCCAGCAGCCCGGGAGGCCGGATTAATGAAAAACTGTTTTTT. This sequence encodes CASSPGGRINEKLFF.

This clonotype was counted ten times or more. V is TRBV29-1 and J is TRBJ2-7; 11 bases fit TRBD2. Germline V gene data show CDR1 as SQVTM and CDR2 as ANQGSEA. This CDR3 is built from 17 residues. J was trimmed by 0 bases and V by 2 bases; bases with no gene match: 9. CDR3 in DNA: TGCAGCGTTGAATTCAGAACTAGCGGGGGCTTCTCCTACGAGCAGTACTTC. Amino acids: CSVEFRTSGGFSYEQYF.

This clonotype was seen a few times. The rearrangement uses TRBV4-3 and TRBJ2-1, with 12 nucleotides matching TRBD2. The CDR3 has 17 residues. With V trimmed by 1 base and J by 6 bases, 7 bases remained unmatched. CDR1 and CDR2 (germline): LGHNA, YSLEER. DNA of the CDR3: TGCGCCAGCAGCCAAGGGATCGGACTAGCGGGAAGCAATGAGCAGTTCTTC. It specifies CASSQGIGLAGSNEQFF.

This clonotype was picked up a small number of times. The chain's CDR3 is CASLRLADYNEQFF. The DNA for the CDR3 is TGTGCCAGCCTCAGACTAGCAGACTACAATGAGCAGTTCTTC. The rearrangement uses TRBV13 and TRBJ2-1; 7 bases line up with TRBD2. J lost 3 bases, V lost 8 bases, and 7 bases had no gene match. Germline assignment: CDR1 PRHDT and CDR2 FYEKMQ (reference sequence). The CDR3 runs to 14 residues.

This clonotype was observed many times. The chain has TRBV24-1 and TRBJ2-1, with D tentatively TRBD1 (6 bases). Germline CDR1 is KGHDR and CDR2 is SFDVKD. The CDR3 totals 12 residues. Between the trimmed V and J ends, which lost 7 bases and 4 bases, there was a span of 7 bases. CDR3 bases: TGTGCCACCAGGGACAGTTACAATGAGCAGTTCTTC. Amino acids: CATRDSYNEQFF.

The chain employs TRBV7-9 and TRBJ2-1; TRBD1 aligns across 10 bases. This CDR3 comprises 20 residues. Trimming removed 5 bases from V and 0 bases from J; junction bases left unmatched: 16. Per germline, CDR1 SEHNR and CDR2 FQNEAQ (reference sequence). Here the CDR3 DNA reads TGTGCCAGCAGCACTACCCGACAGGGGGCTACCACAAGCTCCTACAATGAGCAGTTCTTC. It translates to CASSTTRQGATTSSYNEQFF.

The rearrangement links TRBV29-1 to TRBJ1-2; D gene uncertain. Trimming took 4 bases from V and 8 from J, leaving 11 bases between them. CDR3 length: 11 residues. CDR1 and CDR2 (germline): SQVTM, ANQGSEA. The CDR3 reads CSVAESQGYTF. CDR3 DNA: TGCAGCGTTGCAGAGTCTCAAGGCTACACCTTC.

This chain uses TRBV7-9 with TRBJ2-5; D perhaps matches TRBD2 (6 bases). V lost 1 base, J lost 5 bases, and 11 bases lay in between. The CDR3 runs 14 residues. CDR1 SEHNR and CDR2 FQNEAQ come from the germline V gene (reference sequence). The CDR3 reads CASSLDGSAETQYF. DNA of the CDR3: TGTGCCAGCAGCTTAGACGGGAGTGCCGAGACCCAGTACTTC.

This clonotype turned up a few times. CDR3 nucleotides: TGTGCCAGCAGCTTACAGTCTAGCGGGGTTGTAGATACGCAGTATTTT. Amino acids: CASSLQSSGVVDTQYF. The chain carries TRBV7-2 and TRBJ2-3; TRBD2 matches 9 bases. Germline CDR1 reads SGHTA; CDR2 reads FQGNSA. The CDR3 extends over 16 amino acids. J lost 5 bases, V lost 2 bases, and 8 bases had no gene match.